This TCR beta chain was sequenced for a study of shared clonotypes between healthy human individuals. Whole-study context: Aged between 18 and 49, the donors were a couple of women and a few men. Plates per donor: three CD4 naive, three CD4 memory, two CD8 naive, one CD8 memory.

V dropped 7 bases and J dropped 2 bases, with 8 bases sitting between them. The CDR3 sequence is 11 residues long. Per germline, CDR1 DFQATT and CDR2 SNEGSKA (reference sequence). Around 32,000 T cell genomes, or roughly 200 ng DNA, went into the sorted-subset replicate PCRs. Libraries were prepared by immunoSEQ multiplex PCR; TCRdb keeps only in-frame clonotypes and omits some of them. Here the sample spans 850,000 to 1,200,000 clones, 70% to 80% being singletons. The sample taken for sequencing was memory CD4+ T cells sorted from blood. Subset defined: CD45RA-negative fraction. This receptor was taken from a man aged 18 to 29 in good health. This chain connects TRBV20-1 to TRBJ1-2; tentative D call: TRBD1 (5 bases). The CDR3 DNA reads TGCAGTGGACAGAACAACTATGGCTACACCTTC. Protein sequence: CSGQNNYGYTF.